The source of this T cell receptor (beta chain) is a study of patients and donors after allogeneic stem cell transplantation. TCRdb used MiXCR to reprocess the RT-PCR reads, holding one entry per CDR3 protein. This repertoire shows about 960,000 distinct CDR3 sequences, around 17% found once; its top ten account for 6%. The sequence derives from a human donor who was either an allogeneic HSCT recipient or a stem cell or donor lymphocyte infusion donor (not recorded which). It is not recorded whose cells these are; they may come from a transplant donor. Source material: blood, either unsorted or a sorted T cell fraction (not recorded which).

The CDR3 spells CASSLAPAGKGHGYTF. In nucleotides, the CDR3 is TGTGCCAGCAGTTTAGCGCCCGCAGGGAAGGGTCATGGCTACACCTTC. The chain carries TRBV12-3 or TRBV12-4 and TRBJ1-2; D might be TRBD1 (5 bases). V was shortened by 0 bases and J by 6 bases, with 17 bases between the two germline ends. The CDR3 extends over 16 amino acids.